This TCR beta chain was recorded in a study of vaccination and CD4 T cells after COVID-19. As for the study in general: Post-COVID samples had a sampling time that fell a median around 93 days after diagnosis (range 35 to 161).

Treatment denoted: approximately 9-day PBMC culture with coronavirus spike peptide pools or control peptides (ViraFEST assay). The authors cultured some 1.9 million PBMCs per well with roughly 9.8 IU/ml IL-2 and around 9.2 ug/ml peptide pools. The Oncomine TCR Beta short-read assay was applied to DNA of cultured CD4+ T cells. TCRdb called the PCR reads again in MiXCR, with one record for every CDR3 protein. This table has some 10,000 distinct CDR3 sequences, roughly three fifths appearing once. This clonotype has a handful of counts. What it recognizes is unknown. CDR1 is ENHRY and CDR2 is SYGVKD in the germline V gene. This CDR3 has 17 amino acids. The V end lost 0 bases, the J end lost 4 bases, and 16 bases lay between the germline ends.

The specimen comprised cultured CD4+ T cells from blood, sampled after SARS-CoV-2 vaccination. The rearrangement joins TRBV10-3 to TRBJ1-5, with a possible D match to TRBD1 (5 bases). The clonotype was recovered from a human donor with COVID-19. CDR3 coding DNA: TGTGCCATCAGTGAGTCACGGGCAGGGATGGTTAATCAGCCCCAGCATTTT. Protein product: CAISESRAGMVNQPQHF.